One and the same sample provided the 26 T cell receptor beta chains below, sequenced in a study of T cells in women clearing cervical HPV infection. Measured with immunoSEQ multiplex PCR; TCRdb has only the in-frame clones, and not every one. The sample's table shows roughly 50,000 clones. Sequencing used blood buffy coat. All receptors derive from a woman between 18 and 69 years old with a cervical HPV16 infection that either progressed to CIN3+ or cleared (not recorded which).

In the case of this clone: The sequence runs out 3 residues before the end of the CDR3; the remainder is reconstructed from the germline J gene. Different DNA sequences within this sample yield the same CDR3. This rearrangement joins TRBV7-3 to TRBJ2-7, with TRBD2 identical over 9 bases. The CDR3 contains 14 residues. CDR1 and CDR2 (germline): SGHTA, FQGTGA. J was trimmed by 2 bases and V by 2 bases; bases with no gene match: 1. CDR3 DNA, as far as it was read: TGTGCCAGCAGCTTATCTAGCGGGACCTACGAG. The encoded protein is CASSLSSGTYE. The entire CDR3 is CASSLSSGTYEQYF.

CDR3 residues: CSVESGEQYF. Incomplete CDR3 DNA: TGCAGCGTTGAGAGCGGCGAG. The rearrangement links TRBV29-1 to TRBJ2-7; D may be TRBD2 (5 bases). Read sequence stops 3 residues before the CDR3 end, and the germline J gene provides the missing end. Trimming left V 3 bases short and J 6 bases short, with 6 bases between. Per the germline V gene, CDR1 is SQVTM and CDR2 is ANQGSEA. The CDR3 runs to 10 residues.

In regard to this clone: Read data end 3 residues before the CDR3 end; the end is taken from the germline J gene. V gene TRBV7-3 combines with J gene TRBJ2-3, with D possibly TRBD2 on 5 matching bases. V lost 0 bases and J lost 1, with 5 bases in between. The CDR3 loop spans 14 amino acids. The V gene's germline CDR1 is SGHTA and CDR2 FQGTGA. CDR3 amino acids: CASSLTRGTDTQYF. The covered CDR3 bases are TGTGCCAGCAGCTTAACGCGGGGCACAGATACG.

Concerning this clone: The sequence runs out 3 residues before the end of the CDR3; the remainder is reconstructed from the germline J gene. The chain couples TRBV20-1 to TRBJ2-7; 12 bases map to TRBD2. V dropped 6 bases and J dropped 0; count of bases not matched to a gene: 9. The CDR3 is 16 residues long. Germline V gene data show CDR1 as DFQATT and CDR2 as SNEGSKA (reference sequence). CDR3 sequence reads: CSARSGTSGFSYEQYF. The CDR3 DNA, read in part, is TGCAGTGCCCGCTCCGGGACTAGCGGGTTCTCCTACGAG.

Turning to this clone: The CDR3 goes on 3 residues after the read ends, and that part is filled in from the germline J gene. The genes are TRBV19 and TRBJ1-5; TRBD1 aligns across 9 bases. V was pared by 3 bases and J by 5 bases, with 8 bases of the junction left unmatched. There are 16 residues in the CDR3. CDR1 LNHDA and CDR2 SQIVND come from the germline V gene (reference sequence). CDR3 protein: CASSIPGTGSYQPQHF. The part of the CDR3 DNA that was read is TGTGCCAGTAGTATCCCCGGGACAGGGTCGTATCAGCCC.

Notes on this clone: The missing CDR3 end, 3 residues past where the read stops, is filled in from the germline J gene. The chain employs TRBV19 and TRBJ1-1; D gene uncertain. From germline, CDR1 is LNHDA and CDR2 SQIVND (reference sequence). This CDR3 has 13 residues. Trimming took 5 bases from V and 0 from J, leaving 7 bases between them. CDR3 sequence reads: CASSRRMNTEAFF. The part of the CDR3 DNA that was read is TGTGCCAGTAGTCGCAGGATGAACACTGAA.

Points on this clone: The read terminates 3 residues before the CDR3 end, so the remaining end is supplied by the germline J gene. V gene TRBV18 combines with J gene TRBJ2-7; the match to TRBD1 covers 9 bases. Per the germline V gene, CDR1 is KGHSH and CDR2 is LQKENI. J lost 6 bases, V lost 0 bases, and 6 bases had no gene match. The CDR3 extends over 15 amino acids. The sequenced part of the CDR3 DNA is TGTGCCAGCTCACCACCGGGACAGGGTGGGCGCGAG. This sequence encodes CASSPPGQGGRE. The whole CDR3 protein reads CASSPPGQGGREQYF.

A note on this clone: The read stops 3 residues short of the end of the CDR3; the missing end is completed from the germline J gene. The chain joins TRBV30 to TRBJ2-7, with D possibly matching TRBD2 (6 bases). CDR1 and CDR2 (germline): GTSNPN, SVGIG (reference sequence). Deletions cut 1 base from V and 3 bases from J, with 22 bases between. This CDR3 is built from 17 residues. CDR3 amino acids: CAWSAGVGKTGGYEQYF. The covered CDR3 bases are TGTGCCTGGAGTGCAGGTGTCGGGAAGACCGGGGGCTACGAG.

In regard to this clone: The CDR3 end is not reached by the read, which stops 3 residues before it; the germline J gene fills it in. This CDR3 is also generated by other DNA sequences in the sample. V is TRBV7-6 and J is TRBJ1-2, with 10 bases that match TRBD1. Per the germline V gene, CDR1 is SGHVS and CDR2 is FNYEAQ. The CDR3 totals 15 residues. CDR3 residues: CASSLMGTGVDTYTF. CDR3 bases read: TGTGCCAGCAGCTTAATGGGGACAGGGGTAGATACC.

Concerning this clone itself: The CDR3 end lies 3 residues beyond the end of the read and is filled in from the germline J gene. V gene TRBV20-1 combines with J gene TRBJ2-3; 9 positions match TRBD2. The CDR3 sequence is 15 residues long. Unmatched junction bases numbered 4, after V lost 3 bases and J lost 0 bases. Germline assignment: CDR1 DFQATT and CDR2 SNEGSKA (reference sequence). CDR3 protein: CSASLTSGSTDTQYF. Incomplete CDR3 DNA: TGCAGTGCTAGCCTGACTAGCGGTAGCACAGATACG.

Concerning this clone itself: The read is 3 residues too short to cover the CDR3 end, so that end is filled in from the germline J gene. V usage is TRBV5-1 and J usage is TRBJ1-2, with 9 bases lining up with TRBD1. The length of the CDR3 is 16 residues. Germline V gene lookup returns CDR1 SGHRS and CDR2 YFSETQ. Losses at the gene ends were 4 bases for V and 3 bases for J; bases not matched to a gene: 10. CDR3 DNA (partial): TGCGCCAGCAGCCGGACACAGGGGGCTCGTGACTATGGC. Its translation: CASSRTQGARDYG. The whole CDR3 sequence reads CASSRTQGARDYGYTF.

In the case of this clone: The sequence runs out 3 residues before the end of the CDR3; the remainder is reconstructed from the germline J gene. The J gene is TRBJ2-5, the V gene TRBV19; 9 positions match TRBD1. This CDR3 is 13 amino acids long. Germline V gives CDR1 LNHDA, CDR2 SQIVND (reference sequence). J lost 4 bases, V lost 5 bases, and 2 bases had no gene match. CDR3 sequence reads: CASSGQGRETQYF. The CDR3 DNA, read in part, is TGTGCCAGTAGTGGACAGGGGAGAGAGACC.

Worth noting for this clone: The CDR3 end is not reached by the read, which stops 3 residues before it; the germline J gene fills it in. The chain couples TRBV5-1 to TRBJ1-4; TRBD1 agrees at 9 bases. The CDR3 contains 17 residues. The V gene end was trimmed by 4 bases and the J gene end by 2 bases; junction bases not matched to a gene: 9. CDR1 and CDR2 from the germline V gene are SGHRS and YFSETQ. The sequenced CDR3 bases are TGCGCCAGCAGCCGAGGGGGGGACAGGGCGACTAATGAAAAA. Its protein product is CASSRGGDRATNEK. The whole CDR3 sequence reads CASSRGGDRATNEKLFF.

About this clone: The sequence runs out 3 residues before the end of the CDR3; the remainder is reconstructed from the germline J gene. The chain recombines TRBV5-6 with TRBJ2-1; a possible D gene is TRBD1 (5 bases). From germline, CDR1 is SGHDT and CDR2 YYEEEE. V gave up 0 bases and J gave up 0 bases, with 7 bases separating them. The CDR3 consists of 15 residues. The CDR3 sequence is CASSLGQLSYNEQFF. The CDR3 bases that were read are TGTGCCAGCAGCTTGGGACAGCTCTCCTACAATGAG.

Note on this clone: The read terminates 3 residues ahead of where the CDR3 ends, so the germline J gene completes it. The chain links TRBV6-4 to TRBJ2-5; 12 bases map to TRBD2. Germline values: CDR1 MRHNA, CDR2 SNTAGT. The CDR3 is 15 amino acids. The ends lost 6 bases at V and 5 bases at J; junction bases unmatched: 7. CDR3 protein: CASRASGGALETQYF. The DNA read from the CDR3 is TGTGCCAGCAGAGCTAGCGGGGGGGCGTTGGAGACC.

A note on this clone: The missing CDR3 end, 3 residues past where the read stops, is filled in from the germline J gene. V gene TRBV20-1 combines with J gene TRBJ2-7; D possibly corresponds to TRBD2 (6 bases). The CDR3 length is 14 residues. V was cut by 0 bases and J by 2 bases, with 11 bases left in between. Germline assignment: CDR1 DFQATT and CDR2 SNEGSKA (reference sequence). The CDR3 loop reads CSARDRRGTYEQYF. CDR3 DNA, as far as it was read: TGCAGTGCTAGAGATCGGCGGGGAACCTACGAG.

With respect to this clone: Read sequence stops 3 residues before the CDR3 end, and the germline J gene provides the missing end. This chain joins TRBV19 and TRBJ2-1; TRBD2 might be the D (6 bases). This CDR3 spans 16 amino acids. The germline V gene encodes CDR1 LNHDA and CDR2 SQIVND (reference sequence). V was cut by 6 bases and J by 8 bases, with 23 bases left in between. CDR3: CASRSNGGNVIDEQFF. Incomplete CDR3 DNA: TGTGCCAGTAGAAGTAACGGCGGGAATGTCATAGATGAG.

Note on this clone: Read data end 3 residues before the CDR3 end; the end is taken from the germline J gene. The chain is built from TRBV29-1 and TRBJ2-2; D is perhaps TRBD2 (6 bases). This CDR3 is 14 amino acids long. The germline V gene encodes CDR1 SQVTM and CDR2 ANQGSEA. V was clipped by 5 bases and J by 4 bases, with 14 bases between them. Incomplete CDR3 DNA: TGCAGCGTTCTTCGAGCGGGCACCACCGGGGAG. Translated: CSVLRAGTTGE. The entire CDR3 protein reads CSVLRAGTTGELFF.

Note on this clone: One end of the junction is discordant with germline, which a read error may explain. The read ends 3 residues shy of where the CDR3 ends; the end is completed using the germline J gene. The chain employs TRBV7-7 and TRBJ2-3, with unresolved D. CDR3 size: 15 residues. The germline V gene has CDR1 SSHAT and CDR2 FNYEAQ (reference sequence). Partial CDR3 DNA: TGTGCTAGCAGCCAAAGATTGATCGGTCAAGAGACG. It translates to CASSQRLIGQET. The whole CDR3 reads CASSQRLIGQETQYF.

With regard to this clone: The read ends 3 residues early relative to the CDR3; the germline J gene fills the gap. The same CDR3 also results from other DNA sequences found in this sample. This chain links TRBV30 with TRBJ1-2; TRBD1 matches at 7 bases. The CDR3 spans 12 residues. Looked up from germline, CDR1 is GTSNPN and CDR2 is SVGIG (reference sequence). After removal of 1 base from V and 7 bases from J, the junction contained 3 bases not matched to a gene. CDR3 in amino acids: CAWSAQGPGYTF. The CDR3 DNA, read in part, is TGTGCCTGGAGTGCACAGGGGCCTGGC.

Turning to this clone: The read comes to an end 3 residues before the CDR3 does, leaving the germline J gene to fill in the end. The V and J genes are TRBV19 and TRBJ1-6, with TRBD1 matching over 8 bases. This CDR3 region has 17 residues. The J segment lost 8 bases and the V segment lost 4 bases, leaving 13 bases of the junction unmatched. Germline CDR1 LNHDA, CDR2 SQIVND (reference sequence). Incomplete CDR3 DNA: TGTGCCAGTAGTACTGGGCCCGGACAGGGTGTTCATTCACCC. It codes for CASSTGPGQGVHSP. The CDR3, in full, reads CASSTGPGQGVHSPLHF. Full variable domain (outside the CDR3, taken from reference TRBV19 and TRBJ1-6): DGGITQSPKYLFRKEGQNVTLSCEQNLNHDAMYWYRQDPGQGLRLIYYSQIVNDFQKGDIAEGYSVSREKKESFPLTVTSAQKNPTAFYLCASSTGPGQGVHSPLHFGNGTRLTVT.

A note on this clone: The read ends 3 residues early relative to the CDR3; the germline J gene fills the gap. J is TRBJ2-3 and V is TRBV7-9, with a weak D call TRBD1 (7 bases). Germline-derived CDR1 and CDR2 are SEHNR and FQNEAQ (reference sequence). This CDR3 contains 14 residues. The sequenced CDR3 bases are TGTGCCAGCAGCTTAGGGGCAGGGGGGATGCCG. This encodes CASSLGAGGMP. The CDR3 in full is CASSLGAGGMPQYF. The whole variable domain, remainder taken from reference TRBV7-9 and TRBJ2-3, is DTGVSQNPRHKITKRGQNVTFRCDPISEHNRLYWYRQTLGQGPEFLTYFQNEAQLEKSRLLSDRFSAERPKGSFSTLEIQRTEQGDSAMYLCASSLGAGGMPQYFGPGTRLTVL.

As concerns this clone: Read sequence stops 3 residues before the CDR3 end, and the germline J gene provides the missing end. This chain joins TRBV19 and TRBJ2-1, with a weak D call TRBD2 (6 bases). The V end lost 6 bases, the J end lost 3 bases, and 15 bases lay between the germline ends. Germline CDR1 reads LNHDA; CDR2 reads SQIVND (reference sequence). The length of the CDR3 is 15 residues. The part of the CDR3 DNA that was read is TGTGCCAGTAGGGTACAGTTCGGGGGCTACAATGAG. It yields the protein CASRVQFGGYNE. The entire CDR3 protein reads CASRVQFGGYNEQFF. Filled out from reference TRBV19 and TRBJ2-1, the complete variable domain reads DGGITQSPKYLFRKEGQNVTLSCEQNLNHDAMYWYRQDPGQGLRLIYYSQIVNDFQKGDIAEGYSVSREKKESFPLTVTSAQKNPTAFYLCASRVQFGGYNEQFFGPGTRLTVL.

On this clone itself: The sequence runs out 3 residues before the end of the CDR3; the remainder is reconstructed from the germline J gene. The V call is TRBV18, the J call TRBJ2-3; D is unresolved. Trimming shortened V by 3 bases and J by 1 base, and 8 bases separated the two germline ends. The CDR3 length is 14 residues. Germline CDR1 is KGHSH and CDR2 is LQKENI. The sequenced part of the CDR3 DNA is TGTGCCAGCTCACCTCCCCCGGGCACAGATACG. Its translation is CASSPPPGTDT. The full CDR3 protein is CASSPPPGTDTQYF.

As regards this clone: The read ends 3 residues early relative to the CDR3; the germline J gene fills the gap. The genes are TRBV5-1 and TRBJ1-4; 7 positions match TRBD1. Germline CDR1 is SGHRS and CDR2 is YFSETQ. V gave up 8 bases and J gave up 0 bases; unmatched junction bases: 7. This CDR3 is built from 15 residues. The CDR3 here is CASKQGSPTNEKLFF. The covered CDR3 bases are TGCGCCAGTAAACAGGGGAGCCCAACTAATGAAAAA.

The CDR3 DNA, read in part, is TGTGCCAGTTCTACAGGCCAAGAGACG. Translating gives CASSTGQET. The complete CDR3 reads CASSTGQETQYF. The V and J genes are TRBV19 and TRBJ2-3; maybe TRBD1 (5 bases). The DNA ends 3 residues before the CDR3 does, and the rest of the CDR3 is filled in from the germline J gene. There are 12 residues in the CDR3. Germline assignment: CDR1 LNHDA and CDR2 SQIVND (reference sequence).